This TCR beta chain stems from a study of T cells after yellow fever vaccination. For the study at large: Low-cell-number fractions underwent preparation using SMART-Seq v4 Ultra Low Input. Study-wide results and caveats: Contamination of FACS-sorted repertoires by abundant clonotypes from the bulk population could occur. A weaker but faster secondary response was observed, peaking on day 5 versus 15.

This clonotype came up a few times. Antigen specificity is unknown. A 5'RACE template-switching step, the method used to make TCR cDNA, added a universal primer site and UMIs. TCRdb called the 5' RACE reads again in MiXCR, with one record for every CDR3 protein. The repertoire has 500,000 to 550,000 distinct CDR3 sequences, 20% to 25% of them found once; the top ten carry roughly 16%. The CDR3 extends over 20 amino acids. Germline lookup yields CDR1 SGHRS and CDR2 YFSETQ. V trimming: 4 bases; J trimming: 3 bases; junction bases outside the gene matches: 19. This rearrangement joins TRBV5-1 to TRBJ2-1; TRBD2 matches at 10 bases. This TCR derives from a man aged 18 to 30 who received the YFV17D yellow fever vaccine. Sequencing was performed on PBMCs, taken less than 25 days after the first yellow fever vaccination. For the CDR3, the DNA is TGCGCCAGCAGCATCCCGGGAAGCGGGGGGGCGGGGAGTTACTACAATGAGCAGTTCTTC. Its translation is CASSIPGSGGAGSYYNEQFF.